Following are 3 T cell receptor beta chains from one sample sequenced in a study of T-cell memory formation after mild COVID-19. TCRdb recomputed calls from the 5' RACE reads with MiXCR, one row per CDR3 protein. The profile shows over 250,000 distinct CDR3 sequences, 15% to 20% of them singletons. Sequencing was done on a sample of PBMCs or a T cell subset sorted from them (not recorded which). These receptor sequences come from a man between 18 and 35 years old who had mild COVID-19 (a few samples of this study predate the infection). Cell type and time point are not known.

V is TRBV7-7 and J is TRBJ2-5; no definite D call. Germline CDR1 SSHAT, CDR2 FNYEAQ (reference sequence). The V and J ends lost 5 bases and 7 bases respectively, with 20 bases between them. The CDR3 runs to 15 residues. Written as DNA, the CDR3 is TGTGCCAGCAGCCCGACAAGTCCGAGATCGGGGACCCAGTACTTC. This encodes CASSPTSPRSGTQYF. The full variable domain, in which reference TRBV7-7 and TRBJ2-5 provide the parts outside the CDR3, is GAGVSQSPRYKVTKRGQDVTLRCDPISSHATLYWYQQALGQGPEFLTYFNYEAQPDKSGLPSDRFSAERPEGSISTLTIQRTEQRDSAMYRCASSPTSPRSGTQYFGPGTRLLVL.

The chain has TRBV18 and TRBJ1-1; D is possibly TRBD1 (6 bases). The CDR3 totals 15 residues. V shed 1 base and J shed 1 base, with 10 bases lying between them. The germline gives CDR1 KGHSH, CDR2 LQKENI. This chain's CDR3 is CASSPRQVENTEAFF. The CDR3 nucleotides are TGTGCCAGCTCACCACGACAGGTGGAGAACACTGAAGCTTTCTTT.

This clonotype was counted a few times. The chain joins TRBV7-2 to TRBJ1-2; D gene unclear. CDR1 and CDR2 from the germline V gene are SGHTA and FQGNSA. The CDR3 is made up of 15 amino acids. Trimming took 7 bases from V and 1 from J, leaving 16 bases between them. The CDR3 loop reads CASTSSPGVNYGYTF. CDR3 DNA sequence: TGTGCCAGCACCTCCTCGCCAGGAGTTAACTATGGCTACACCTTC.